The rows below give T cell receptor beta chains drawn from one sample of a study of CD8 T cell repertoires and HIV-1 epitope variants. Method: immunoSEQ multiplex PCR; TCRdb's copy keeps in-frame clones and lacks some. The data hold some 5,000 clones, with 65% to 70% observed a single time. For these TCRs, the target antigens are not known. Specimen: cultured CD8+ T cells derived from PBMCs. These receptors originate from a male donor with HIV. CDR3s include the opening cysteine and the closing phenylalanine or tryptophan. Each record gives: V gene, clone size, J gene, D gene, CDR3 DNA, CDR3 protein. D genes are given only for firm matches. Only some rows state a clone size, as once, few, many or a class for expanded clones.

TRBV7-6,-,TRBJ2-6,-,TGTGCCAGCAGCCCCGTGGCAGGGTTCTTCTCTGGGGCCAACGTCCTGACTTTC,CASSPVAGFFSGANVLTF
TRBV7-3,-,TRBJ2-3,TRBD2,TGTGCCAGCAGCCTTGGACTAGCGGGGGGCCCCACAGATACGCAGTATTTT,CASSLGLAGGPTDTQYF
TRBV11-1,-,TRBJ1-5,-,TGTGCCAGCAGAGCGGGGACTCAGCCCCAGCATTTT,CASRAGTQPQHF
TRBV28,-,TRBJ2-2,TRBD2,TGTGCCAGCAGTTCCCCTAGAGTAGACAGCGGGATGAGAACCGGGGAGCTGTTTTTT,CASSSPRVDSGMRTGELFF
TRBV7-8,-,TRBJ2-2,-,TGTGCCAGCAGCCAACTTCGACGGACCGGGGAGCTGTTTTTT,CASSQLRRTGELFF
TRBV7-9,-,TRBJ2-7,-,TGTGCCAGCAGCTTAACCCGGGACTCCTCCTACGAGCAGTACTTC,CASSLTRDSSYEQYF
TRBV11-2,few,TRBJ2-1,-,TGTGCCAGCAGCTTATTGGCGGGACTCAGTACGGATGAGCAGTTCTTC,CASSLLAGLSTDEQFF
TRBV7-2,-,TRBJ1-1,-,TGTGCCAGCAGCCCATCCAAGCTTGAAGCTTTCTTT,CASSPSKLEAFF
TRBV6-5,-,TRBJ2-7,-,TGTGCCAGCAGTATGGGGTTATCCTACGAGCAGTACTTC,CASSMGLSYEQYF
TRBV5-1,few,TRBJ2-1,-,TGCGCCAGCAGCTTAACTAGCTCCTTCCCCAATGAGCAGTTCTTC,CASSLTSSFPNEQFF
TRBV28,-,TRBJ1-1,TRBD1,TGTGCCAGCAGTCCCTGGACAGGGGGCGCGGACACTGAAGCTTTCTTT,CASSPWTGGADTEAFF
TRBV27,-,TRBJ1-1,-,TGTGCCAGCAGTTTGTGGGGCAAGAACACTGAAGCTTTCTTT,CASSLWGKNTEAFF
TRBV5-8,-,TRBJ2-1,TRBD2,TGTGCCAGCAGCTTGGATAGCGGGTTGGATGAGCAGTTCTTC,CASSLDSGLDEQFF
TRBV13,-,TRBJ2-7,TRBD1,TGTGCCAGCAGCTTAGCCCCGGACAGGGTGGGGGAGCAGTACTTC,CASSLAPDRVGEQYF
TRBV9,-,TRBJ2-7,-,TGTGCCAGCAGCGTAGGAACAGGGCTCTACGAGCAGTACTTC,CASSVGTGLYEQYF
TRBV19,-,TRBJ1-5,-,TGTGCCAGTAGAGGAGATCAGCCCCAGCATTTT,CASRGDQPQHF
TRBV7-9,few,TRBJ1-1,-,TGTGCCAGCATCCCTGAAGGCCTAGCGCACACTGAAGCTTTCTTT,CASIPEGLAHTEAFF
TRBV19,-,TRBJ2-7,-,TGTGCCAGTAGCGTGACAGGTCACGGAGGCTACGAGCAGTACTTC,CASSVTGHGGYEQYF
TRBV6-5,-,TRBJ2-7,TRBD1,TGTGCCAGCACCCAGGGGGCCGCCTCCTACGAGCAGTACTTC,CASTQGAASYEQYF
TRBV5-1,few,TRBJ2-1,-,TGCGCCAGCAGTTCCCTCGACCTAGCGATTAGCTCCTACAATGAGCAGTTCTTC,CASSSLDLAISSYNEQFF
TRBV4-1,-,TRBJ2-7,TRBD2,TGCGCCAGCAGCCAAGAACTAGCGGGTCCCTACGAGCAGTACTTC,CASSQELAGPYEQYF
TRBV25-1,medium-sized,TRBJ2-7,TRBD1,TGTGCCAGCAGTAGTGACCGATGGGACAGGGAAACCTACGAGCAGTACTTC,CASSSDRWDRETYEQYF
TRBV19,few,TRBJ1-5,-,TGTGCCAGTAGTATACAGCTCTATAGCAATCAGCCCCAGCATTTT,CASSIQLYSNQPQHF
TRBV5-6,few,TRBJ1-3,-,TGTGCCAGCAGCTTGGCCCCAGCATCTGGAAACACCATATATTTT,CASSLAPASGNTIYF